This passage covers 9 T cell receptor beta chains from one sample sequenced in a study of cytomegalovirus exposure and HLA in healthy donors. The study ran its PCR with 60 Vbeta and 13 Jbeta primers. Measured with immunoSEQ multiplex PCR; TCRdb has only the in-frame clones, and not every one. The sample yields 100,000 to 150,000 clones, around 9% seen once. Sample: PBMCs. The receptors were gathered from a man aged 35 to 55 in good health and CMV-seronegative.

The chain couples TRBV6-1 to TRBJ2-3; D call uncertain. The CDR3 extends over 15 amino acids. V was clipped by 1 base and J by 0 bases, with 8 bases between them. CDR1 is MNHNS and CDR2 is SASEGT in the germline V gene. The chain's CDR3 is CASSEGPESTDTQYF. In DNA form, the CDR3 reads TGTGCCAGCAGTGAAGGCCCGGAGAGCACAGATACGCAGTATTTT.

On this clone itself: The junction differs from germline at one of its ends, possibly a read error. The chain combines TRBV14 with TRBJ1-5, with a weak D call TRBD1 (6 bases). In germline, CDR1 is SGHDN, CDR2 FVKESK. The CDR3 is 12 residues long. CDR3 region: CASSTSWTVLSF. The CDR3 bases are TGTGCCAGCAGCACTTCCTGGACAGTCCTTAGTTTT.

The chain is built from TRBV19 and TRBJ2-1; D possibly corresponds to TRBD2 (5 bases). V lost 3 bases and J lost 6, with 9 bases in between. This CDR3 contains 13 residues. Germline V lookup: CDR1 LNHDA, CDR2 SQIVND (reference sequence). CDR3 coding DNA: TGTGCCAGTAGTATCGGACTCGGCAATGAGCAGTTCTTC. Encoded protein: CASSIGLGNEQFF.

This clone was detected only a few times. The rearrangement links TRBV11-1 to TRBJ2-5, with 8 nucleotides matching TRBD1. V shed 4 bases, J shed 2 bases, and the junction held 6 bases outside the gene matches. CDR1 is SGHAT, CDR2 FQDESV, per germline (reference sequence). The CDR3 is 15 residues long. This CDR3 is CASSSYRGEQETQYF. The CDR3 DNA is TGTGCCAGCAGCTCCTACAGGGGGGAACAAGAGACCCAGTACTTC.

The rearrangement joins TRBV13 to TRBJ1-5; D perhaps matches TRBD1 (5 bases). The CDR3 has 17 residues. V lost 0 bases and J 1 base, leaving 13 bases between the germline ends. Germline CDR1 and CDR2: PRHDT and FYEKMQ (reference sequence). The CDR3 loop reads CASSLGGGPLSNQPQHF. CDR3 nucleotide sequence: TGTGCCAGCAGCTTAGGCGGGGGACCCCTGAGCAATCAGCCCCAGCATTTT.

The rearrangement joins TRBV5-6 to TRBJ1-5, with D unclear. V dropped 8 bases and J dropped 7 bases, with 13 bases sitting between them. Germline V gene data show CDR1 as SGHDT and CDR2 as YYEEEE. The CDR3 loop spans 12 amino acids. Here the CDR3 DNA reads TGTGCCAGGACCCTGGGAGGCCAGCCCCAGCATTTT. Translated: CARTLGGQPQHF. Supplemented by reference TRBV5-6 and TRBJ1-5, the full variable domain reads DAGVTQSPTHLIKTRGQQVTLRCSPKSGHDTVSWYQQALGQGPQFIFQYYEEEERQRGNFPDRFSGHQFPNYSSELNVNALLLGDSALYLCARTLGGQPQHFGDGTRLSIL.

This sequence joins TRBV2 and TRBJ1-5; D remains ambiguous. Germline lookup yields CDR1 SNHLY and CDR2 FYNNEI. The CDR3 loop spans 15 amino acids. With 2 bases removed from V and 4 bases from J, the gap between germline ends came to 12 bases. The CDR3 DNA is TGTGCCAGCAGTGAAATAAACAGCCTGAATCAGCCCCAGCATTTT. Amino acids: CASSEINSLNQPQHF.

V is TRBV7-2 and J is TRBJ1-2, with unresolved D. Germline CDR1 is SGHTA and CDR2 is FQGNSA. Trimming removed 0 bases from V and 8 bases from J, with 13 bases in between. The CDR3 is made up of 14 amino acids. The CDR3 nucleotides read TGTGCCAGCAGCTTAGCAATCGGGTCTGGGGGCTACACCTTC. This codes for CASSLAIGSGGYTF.

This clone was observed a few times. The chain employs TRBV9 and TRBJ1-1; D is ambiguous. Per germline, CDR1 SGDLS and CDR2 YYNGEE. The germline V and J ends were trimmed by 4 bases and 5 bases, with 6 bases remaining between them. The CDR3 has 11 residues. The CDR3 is CASSPGTEAFF. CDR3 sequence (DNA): TGTGCCAGCAGCCCGGGGACTGAAGCTTTCTTT.